These 30 T cell receptor beta chains were sequenced from one sample in a study of T cells in Graves' hyperthyroidism and ophthalmopathy. TCR beta CDR3 regions were amplified from RNA transcripts. The TCR CDR3 first-round RT-PCR relied on the HTBI primer set. Using its own MiXCR run on the multiplex PCR reads, TCRdb lists one record per CDR3 protein. Altogether about 500,000 distinct CDR3 sequences are present, 15% to 20% being singletons, with the ten largest covering 25% to 30%. Sample: blood. The receptors stem from a woman aged 25-40 years with Graves' ophthalmopathy.

The sample holds a few counts of this clonotype. The chain carries TRBV7-2 and TRBJ2-3; TRBD1 might be the D (6 bases). The CDR3 extends over 12 amino acids. CDR1 is SGHTA, CDR2 FQGNSA, per germline. The V end lost 5 bases, the J end lost 11 bases, and 14 bases lay between the germline ends. CDR3: CASSQGGRLQYF. CDR3 nucleotide sequence: TGTGCCAGCAGCCAAGGGGGACGGTTGCAGTATTTT.

The V gene is TRBV20-1, the J gene TRBJ2-7; 7 bases line up with TRBD1. The V gene's germline CDR1 is DFQATT and CDR2 SNEGSKA (reference sequence). The J segment lost 2 bases and the V segment lost 0 bases, leaving 16 bases of the junction unmatched. The CDR3 covers 18 residues. This chain's CDR3 is CSARDPMEWQGDAYEQYF. CDR3 nucleotides: TGCAGTGCTAGAGATCCAATGGAGTGGCAGGGGGACGCCTACGAGCAGTACTTC.

There are many counts of this clonotype. This rearrangement joins TRBV12-3 or TRBV12-4 to TRBJ1-2, with D possibly TRBD1 on 5 matching bases. V dropped 4 bases and J dropped 4 bases, with 22 bases sitting between them. The CDR3 contains 17 residues. The CDR3 loop is CASSSPGDLLRGYGYTF. The CDR3 DNA is TGTGCCAGCAGTTCCCCCGGGGACCTCCTACGGGGCTATGGCTACACCTTC.

A word on this clonotype: A much bigger clone sits one base away, suggesting this may be a read error. V usage is TRBV9 and J usage is TRBJ1-5, with TRBD1 matching 10 bases. V lost 4 bases to trimming and J lost 5 bases; unmatched junction nucleotides: 6. This CDR3 has 15 residues. Looked up from germline, CDR1 is SGDLS and CDR2 is YYNGEE. The CDR3 spells CASSIGGTGDQPQHF. The CDR3 nucleotides read TGTGCCAGCAGCATAGGAGGGACAGGGGATCAGCCCCAGCATTTT.

This clonotype was seen repeatedly, ten times or more. The CDR3 DNA reads as TGTGCCAGCAGCCAAGATTTGCGCAGGGTATACAATGAGCAGTTCTTC. This translates into CASSQDLRRVYNEQFF. The chain employs TRBV3-1 and TRBJ2-1; tentative D call: TRBD1 (5 bases). V dropped 0 bases and J dropped 4 bases, with 13 bases sitting between them. This CDR3 has 16 residues. The germline V gene encodes CDR1 LGHDT and CDR2 YNNKEL (reference sequence).

The V gene is TRBV6-1, the J gene TRBJ2-1; either TRBD1 or TRBD2 may supply D (5 bases each). The CDR3 covers 13 residues. Looked up from germline, CDR1 is MNHNS and CDR2 is SASEGT. V lost 6 bases to trimming and J lost 9 bases, with 15 bases between them. This CDR3 reads CASRDGAGGEQFF. CDR3 nucleotide sequence: TGTGCCAGCAGGGACGGGGCCGGCGGTGAGCAGTTCTTC.

This clonotype came up a few times. The rearrangement links TRBV6-2 or TRBV6-3 to TRBJ2-1, with 10 bases matching TRBD2. CDR3 size: 18 residues. Losses at the gene ends were 0 bases for V and 5 bases for J; bases not matched to a gene: 10. The V gene's germline CDR1 is MNHEY and CDR2 SVGEGT. CDR3 in amino acids: CASSYSIGGLADNNEQFF. CDR3 coding DNA: TGTGCCAGCAGTTACTCGATAGGCGGACTAGCGGACAACAATGAGCAGTTCTTC.

The chain combines TRBV4-1 with TRBJ2-7; TRBD2 might be the D (6 bases). The CDR3 spans 13 residues. The V end lost 4 bases, the J end lost 6 bases, and 13 bases lay between the germline ends. From germline, CDR1 is MGHRA and CDR2 YSYEKL. CDR3 sequence (DNA): TGCGCCAGCAGCCCACGGGAGAGTCGCGAGCAGTACTTC. Protein sequence: CASSPRESREQYF.

This clonotype was counted many times. The chain carries TRBV6-1 and TRBJ1-1, with a tentative D call TRBD1 (6 bases). The length of the CDR3 is 21 residues. The V and J ends lost 5 bases and 4 bases respectively, with 35 bases between them. Germline V gene sequence: CDR1 MNHNS, CDR2 SASEGT. Here the CDR3 DNA reads TGTGCCAGCAGTCTTCCCCTTATACCGGAGGGGGGCCACCGGGGTAGCACTGAAGCTTTCTTT. It encodes CASSLPLIPEGGHRGSTEAFF.

This clonotype was counted between two and nine times. V is TRBV19 and J is TRBJ2-1; 10 bases map to TRBD2. Germline lookup yields CDR1 LNHDA and CDR2 SQIVND (reference sequence). Unmatched junction bases numbered 6, after V lost 2 bases and J lost 2 bases. The CDR3 extends over 17 amino acids. Here the CDR3 reads CASSIRSTSGAYNEQFF. CDR3 nucleotide sequence: TGTGCCAGTAGTATAAGGTCAACTAGCGGGGCCTACAATGAGCAGTTCTTC.

In its sample, this clonotype was seen many times. The genes are TRBV6-1 and TRBJ2-1, with D unclear. The CDR3 covers 15 residues. The V end lost 6 bases, the J end lost 0 bases, and 12 bases lay between the germline ends. Germline V lookup: CDR1 MNHNS, CDR2 SASEGT. CDR3 protein: CASRTTLSSYNEQFF. The CDR3 nucleotides read TGTGCCAGCAGGACGACACTCAGCTCCTACAATGAGCAGTTCTTC.

CDR3 loop: CARSLGLVIDTQYF. For the CDR3, the DNA is TGTGCCAGGAGCCTAGGACTAGTGATAGATACGCAGTATTTT. V usage is TRBV11-2 and J usage is TRBJ2-3; 7 nucleotides match TRBD2. Germline values: CDR1 SGHAT, CDR2 FQNNGV. The CDR3 totals 14 residues. With 9 bases clipped from V and 5 bases from J, the junction kept 11 bases outside the gene matches.

This clonotype has a handful of counts. The genes are TRBV7-9 and TRBJ2-2; D is perhaps TRBD1 (6 bases). There are 16 residues in the CDR3. Germline CDR1 and CDR2: SEHNR and FQNEAQ (reference sequence). The V gene lost 3 bases and the J gene lost 1 base, with 12 bases spanning the gap. The CDR3 coding sequence is TGTGCCAGCAGCTTGCGACAGGCTATGAACACCGGGGAGCTGTTTTTT. Its protein product is CASSLRQAMNTGELFF.

This clonotype was found a few times. DNA for the CDR3: TGTGCCAGCTGGGATATGGGGATCATGGAGCAGTACTTC. It is translated as CASWDMGIMEQYF. This chain uses TRBV28 with TRBJ2-7; no reliable D call. Germline-derived CDR1 and CDR2 are MDHEN and SYDVKM. Trimming cost V 8 bases and J 7 bases, with 18 bases left between them. This CDR3 has 13 residues. The full variable domain, in which reference TRBV28 and TRBJ2-7 provide the parts outside the CDR3, is DVKVTQSSRYLVKRTGEKVFLECVQDMDHENMFWYRQDPGLGLRLIYFSYDVKMKEKGDIPEGYSVSREKKERFSLILESASTNQTSMYLCASWDMGIMEQYFGPGTRLTVT.

This clonotype was counted at least ten times. CDR3 sequence reads: CASRPSTDTQYF. In DNA form, the CDR3 reads TGTGCCAGCAGACCCAGCACAGATACGCAGTATTTT. The genes are TRBV2 and TRBJ2-3; D gene ambiguous. The V end was cut by 6 bases, the J end by 0 bases, with 4 bases between. The germline V gene encodes CDR1 SNHLY and CDR2 FYNNEI. The CDR3 covers 12 residues.

This clonotype came up many times. V is TRBV11-2 and J is TRBJ2-1; 8 bases are a match to TRBD2. J was trimmed by 5 bases and V by 5 bases; bases with no gene match: 5. From germline, CDR1 is SGHAT and CDR2 FQNNGV. The CDR3 is 14 residues long. CDR3 sequence (DNA): TGTGCCAGCAGCCCCGGGACTAGGAACAATGAGCAGTTCTTC. As protein: CASSPGTRNNEQFF.

J is TRBJ2-3 and V is TRBV28; the match to TRBD2 covers 7 bases. The CDR3 sequence is 14 residues long. V trimming: 3 bases; J trimming: 4 bases; junction bases outside the gene matches: 4. Looked up from germline, CDR1 is MDHEN and CDR2 is SYDVKM. CDR3 bases: TGTGCCAGCAGTTTTGGCGGGAGCCCAGATACGCAGTATTTT. It is translated as CASSFGGSPDTQYF.

This clonotype was observed a handful of times. This chain uses TRBV7-3 with TRBJ2-1, with TRBD2 matching 7 bases. CDR1 and CDR2 from the germline V gene are SGHTA and FQGTGA. V gave up 5 bases and J gave up 7 bases; unmatched junction bases: 14. The CDR3 sequence is 16 residues long. The CDR3 reads CASSPFPGLLINEQFF. CDR3 DNA: TGTGCCAGCAGCCCATTTCCGGGACTACTAATTAATGAGCAGTTCTTC.

The table lists this clonotype with many counts. Written as DNA, the CDR3 is TGTGCCAGCAGCTTAGTGGGTGACACTGAAGCTTTCTTT. Translation: CASSLVGDTEAFF. The chain carries TRBV11-2 and TRBJ1-1; D is ambiguous. The CDR3 is 13 residues long. The V end was cut by 1 base, the J end by 3 bases, with 6 bases between. Germline loops: CDR1 SGHAT, CDR2 FQNNGV. Complete variable domain (other parts from reference TRBV11-2 and TRBJ1-1): EAGVAQSPRYKIIEKRQSVAFWCNPISGHATLYWYQQILGQGPKLLIQFQNNGVVDDSQLPKDRFSAERLKGVDSTLKIQPAKLEDSAVYLCASSLVGDTEAFFGQGTRLTVV.

This clonotype was found many times. This chain links TRBV5-1 with TRBJ2-7; a weak D match, TRBD2 (5 bases). CDR3 size: 14 residues. Per germline, CDR1 SGHRS and CDR2 YFSETQ. V was shortened by 2 bases and J by 7 bases, with 16 bases between the two germline ends. CDR3 in amino acids: CASSFSREWGEQYF. The CDR3 DNA follows: TGCGCCAGCAGCTTCTCAAGGGAGTGGGGAGAGCAGTACTTC.

This clonotype was detected ten times or more. CDR3 coding DNA: TGTGCCAGCACGACTAGCGGGATCTTCGTCGAGCAGTTCTTC. Residues: CASTTSGIFVEQFF. J is TRBJ2-1 and V is TRBV27; 11 bases fit TRBD2. V was clipped by 7 bases and J by 10 bases; unmatched bases: 9. The CDR3 has 14 amino acids. Germline assignment: CDR1 MNHEY and CDR2 SMNVEV (reference sequence).

At least ten counts were recorded for this clonotype. The J gene is TRBJ1-2, the V gene TRBV18, with D perhaps TRBD1 (5 bases). Trimming took off 6 bases at V and 6 bases at J, with 11 bases between the two ends. CDR1 is KGHSH and CDR2 is LQKENI in the germline V gene. The CDR3 runs to 12 residues. DNA of the CDR3: TGTGCCAGCTCCCCAGGGTACGATGGCTACACCTTC. This sequence encodes CASSPGYDGYTF.

The table lists this clonotype with many counts. The V and J genes are TRBV7-2 and TRBJ2-7, with D perhaps matching TRBD1 (6 bases). This CDR3 comprises 14 residues. The ends were cut back, 3 bases at V and 3 bases at J, with 12 bases in the middle. The germline gives CDR1 SGHTA, CDR2 FQGNSA. CDR3 region: CASSFWGLNYEQYF. The CDR3 DNA is TGTGCCAGCAGCTTTTGGGGGCTGAACTACGAGCAGTACTTC.

This clonotype was seen ten or more times. The gene calls are TRBV7-2 and TRBJ2-7; possibly TRBD2 for D (6 bases). Germline V gives CDR1 SGHTA, CDR2 FQGNSA. The CDR3 totals 16 residues. Trimming cost V 5 bases and J 7 bases, with 24 bases left between them. CDR3 sequence reads: CASSPSPLGTPPEQYF. The CDR3 coding sequence is TGTGCCAGCAGCCCCTCCCCGCTCGGGACTCCTCCGGAGCAGTACTTC. The full variable domain, with the rest looked up from reference TRBV7-2 and TRBJ2-7, is GAGVSQSPSNKVTEKGKDVELRCDPISGHTALYWYRQSLGQGLEFLIYFQGNSAPDKSGLPSDRFSAERTGGSVSTLTIQRTQQEDSAVYLCASSPSPLGTPPEQYFGPGTRLTVT.

This clonotype was counted at least ten times. The chain couples TRBV20-1 to TRBJ2-7; the match to TRBD1 covers 8 bases. V dropped 0 bases and J dropped 0; count of bases not matched to a gene: 7. The CDR3 is made up of 16 amino acids. Looked up from germline, CDR1 is DFQATT and CDR2 is SNEGSKA (reference sequence). The CDR3 protein is CSARDLRTGSSYEQYF. The CDR3 DNA reads TGCAGTGCTAGAGACCTTAGGACAGGGAGCTCCTACGAGCAGTACTTC.

The chain combines TRBV12-3 or TRBV12-4 with TRBJ1-3; a possible D gene is TRBD1 (5 bases). V gave up 3 bases and J gave up 5 bases, with 8 bases separating them. The CDR3 runs 13 residues. The DNA of the CDR3 is TGTGCCAGCAGTTTGGGGGATAGAAACACCATATATTTT. Its translation is CASSLGDRNTIYF.

Ten or more counts support this clonotype. The V call is TRBV7-2, the J call TRBJ2-5; 9 bases map to TRBD2. Germline CDR1 and CDR2: SGHTA and FQGNSA. The CDR3 is made up of 15 amino acids. Trimming cost V 4 bases and J 2 bases; bases outside gene matches: 5. The CDR3 here is CASSSTLAGQETQYF. DNA for the CDR3: TGTGCCAGCAGCTCAACCCTAGCGGGGCAAGAGACCCAGTACTTC.

This chain uses TRBV11-2 with TRBJ2-1; 13 positions match TRBD2. Looked up from germline, CDR1 is SGHAT and CDR2 is FQNNGV. CDR3 length equals 17 residues. The ends lost 5 bases at V and 5 bases at J; junction bases unmatched: 9. The CDR3 DNA sequence: TGTGCCAGCAGCCCCGGACTAGCGGGAGTGGGGAACAATGAGCAGTTCTTC. As protein: CASSPGLAGVGNNEQFF.

This clonotype was observed a few times. The chain joins TRBV19 to TRBJ2-1; no definite D call. Germline V gives CDR1 LNHDA, CDR2 SQIVND (reference sequence). V was pared by 9 bases and J by 0 bases, with 15 bases between. The CDR3 has 15 amino acids. In DNA, the CDR3 is TGTGCCAGCCTCTCCCCGTCGAGCTCCTACAATGAGCAGTTCTTC. Its translation: CASLSPSSSYNEQFF. Full variable domain (outside the CDR3, taken from reference TRBV19 and TRBJ2-1): DGGITQSPKYLFRKEGQNVTLSCEQNLNHDAMYWYRQDPGQGLRLIYYSQIVNDFQKGDIAEGYSVSREKKESFPLTVTSAQKNPTAFYLCASLSPSSSYNEQFFGPGTRLTVL.

This clonotype came up many times. The chain carries TRBV28 and TRBJ1-2; D is ambiguous. The CDR3 loop spans 14 amino acids. Per germline, CDR1 MDHEN and CDR2 SYDVKM. The V gene lost 6 bases and the J gene lost 4 bases, with 15 bases spanning the gap. CDR3 in DNA: TGTGCCAGCAGCCCTAGGGTCCGGGGCTATGGCTACACCTTC. Encoded protein: CASSPRVRGYGYTF.